Listed here are 3 T cell receptor beta chains from one sample, sequenced in a study of control samples from healthy donors and cancer patients. Only in-frame clones appear in the TCRdb table, and some are missing; sequencing was by immunoSEQ multiplex PCR. The sample consists of approximately 110,000 clones, more than 85% of them appearing once. The sample was blood. These receptors originate from a young woman in good health.

This chain joins TRBV20-1 and TRBJ2-3; 7 bases are a match to TRBD2. Germline V lookup: CDR1 DFQATT, CDR2 SNEGSKA (reference sequence). CDR3 size: 16 residues. Unmatched junction bases numbered 15, after V lost 3 bases and J lost 6 bases. CDR3 sequence: CSASPGLSGGYDTQYF. The CDR3 bases are TGCAGTGCTAGTCCGGGACTATCGGGGGGATATGATACGCAGTATTTT.

This CDR3 reads CASSQDFPTPTGRLAKNIQYF. CDR3 nucleotides: TGCGCCAGCAGCCAAGATTTCCCCACTCCGACAGGGAGGCTAGCCAAAAACATTCAGTACTTC. The genes are TRBV4-3 and TRBJ2-4; possibly TRBD1 for D (7 bases). V was trimmed by 0 bases and J by 0 bases, leaving 24 bases between them. The CDR3 is 21 amino acids. Germline V gene sequence: CDR1 LGHNA, CDR2 YSLEER.

The V and J genes are TRBV28 and TRBJ2-7; D may match TRBD1 or TRBD2 (5 bases each). The germline V gene encodes CDR1 MDHEN and CDR2 SYDVKM. V was trimmed by 6 bases and J by 7 bases, leaving 31 bases between them. The CDR3 length is 18 residues. The CDR3: CASSYKFWVTGPPGEQYF. The CDR3 DNA sequence: TGTGCCAGCAGCTACAAATTTTGGGTAACAGGTCCCCCGGGGGAGCAGTACTTC.